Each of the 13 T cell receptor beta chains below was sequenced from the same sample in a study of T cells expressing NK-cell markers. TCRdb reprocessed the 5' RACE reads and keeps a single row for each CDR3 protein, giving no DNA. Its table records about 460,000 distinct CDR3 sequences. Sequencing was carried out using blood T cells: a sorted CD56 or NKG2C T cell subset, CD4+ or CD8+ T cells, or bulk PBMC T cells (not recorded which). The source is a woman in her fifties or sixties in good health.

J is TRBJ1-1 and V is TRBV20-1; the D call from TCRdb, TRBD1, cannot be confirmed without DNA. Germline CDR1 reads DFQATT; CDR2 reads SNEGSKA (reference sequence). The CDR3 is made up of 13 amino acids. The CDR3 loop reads CSARYGGNTEAFF.

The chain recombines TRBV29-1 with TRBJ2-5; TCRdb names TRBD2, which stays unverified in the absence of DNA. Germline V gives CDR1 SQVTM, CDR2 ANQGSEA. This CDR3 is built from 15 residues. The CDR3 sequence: CSGQAPGRAEETQYF.

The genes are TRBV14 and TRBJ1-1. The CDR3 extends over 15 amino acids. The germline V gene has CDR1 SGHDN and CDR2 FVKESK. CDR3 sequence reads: CASSPVGLRETEAFF. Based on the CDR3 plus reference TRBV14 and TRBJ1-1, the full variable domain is EAGVTQFPSHSVIEKGQTVTLRCDPISGHDNLYWYRRVMGKEIKFLLHFVKESKQDESGMPNNRFLAERTGGTYSTLKVQPAELEDSGVYFCASSPVGLRETEAFFGQGTRLTVV.

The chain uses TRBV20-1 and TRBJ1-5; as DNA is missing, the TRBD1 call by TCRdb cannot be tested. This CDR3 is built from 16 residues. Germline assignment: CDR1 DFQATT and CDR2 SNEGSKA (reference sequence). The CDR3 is CSAVTGEGGLDQPQHF.

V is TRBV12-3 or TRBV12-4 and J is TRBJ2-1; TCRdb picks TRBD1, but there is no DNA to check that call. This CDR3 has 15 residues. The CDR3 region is CASSRDGMAYNEQFF.

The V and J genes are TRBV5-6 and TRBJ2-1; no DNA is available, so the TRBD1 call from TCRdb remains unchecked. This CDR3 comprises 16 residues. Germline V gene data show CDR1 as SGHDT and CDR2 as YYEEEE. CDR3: CASSPQGFGSYNEQFF.

CDR3 sequence: CASSSRFYSGRASGEQFF. The J gene is TRBJ2-1, the V gene TRBV7-2; TCRdb's assignment of TRBD2 cannot be checked, as there is no DNA. Germline V lookup: CDR1 SGHTA, CDR2 FQGNSA. The CDR3 extends over 18 amino acids.

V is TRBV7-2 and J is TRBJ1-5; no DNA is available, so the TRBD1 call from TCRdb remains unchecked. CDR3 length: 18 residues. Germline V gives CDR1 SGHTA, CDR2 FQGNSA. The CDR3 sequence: CASSLGQDRVNSNQPQHF.

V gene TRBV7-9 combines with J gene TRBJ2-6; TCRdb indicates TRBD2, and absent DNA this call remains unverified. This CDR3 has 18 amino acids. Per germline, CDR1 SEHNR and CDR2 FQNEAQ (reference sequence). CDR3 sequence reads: CASSLRAAKSSGANVLTF.

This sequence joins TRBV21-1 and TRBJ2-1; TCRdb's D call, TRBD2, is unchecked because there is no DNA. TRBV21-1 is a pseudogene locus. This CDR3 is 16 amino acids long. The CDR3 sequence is CASSKDELAGVGEQFF.

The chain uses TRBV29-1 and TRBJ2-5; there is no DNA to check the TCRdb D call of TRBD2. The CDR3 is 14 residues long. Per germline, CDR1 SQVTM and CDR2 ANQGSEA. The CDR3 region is CSASWTSGSETQYF.

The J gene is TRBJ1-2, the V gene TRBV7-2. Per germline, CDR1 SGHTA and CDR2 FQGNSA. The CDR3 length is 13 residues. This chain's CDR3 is CASSQEFHYGYTF.

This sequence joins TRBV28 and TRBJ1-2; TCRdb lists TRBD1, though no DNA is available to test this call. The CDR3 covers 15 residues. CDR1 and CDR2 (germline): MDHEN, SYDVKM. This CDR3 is CASSSLGGDHYGYTF.